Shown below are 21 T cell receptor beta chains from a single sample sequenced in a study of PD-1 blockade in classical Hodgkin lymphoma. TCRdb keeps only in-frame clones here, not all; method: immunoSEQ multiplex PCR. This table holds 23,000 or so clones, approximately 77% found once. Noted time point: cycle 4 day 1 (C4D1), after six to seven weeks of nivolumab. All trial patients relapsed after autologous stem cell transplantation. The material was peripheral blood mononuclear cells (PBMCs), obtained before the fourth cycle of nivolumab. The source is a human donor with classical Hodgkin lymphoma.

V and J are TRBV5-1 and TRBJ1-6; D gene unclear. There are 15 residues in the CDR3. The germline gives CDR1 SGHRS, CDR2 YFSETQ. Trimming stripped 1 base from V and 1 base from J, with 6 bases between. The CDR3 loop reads CASSLLGSYNSPLHF. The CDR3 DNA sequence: TGCGCCAGCAGCTTGTTAGGGTCCTATAATTCACCCCTCCACTTT. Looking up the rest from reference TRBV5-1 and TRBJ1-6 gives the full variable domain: KAGVTQTPRYLIKTRGQQVTLSCSPISGHRSVSWYQQTPGQGLQFLFEYFSETQRNKGNFPGRFSGRQFSNSRSEMNVSTLELGDSALYLCASSLLGSYNSPLHFGNGTRLTVT.

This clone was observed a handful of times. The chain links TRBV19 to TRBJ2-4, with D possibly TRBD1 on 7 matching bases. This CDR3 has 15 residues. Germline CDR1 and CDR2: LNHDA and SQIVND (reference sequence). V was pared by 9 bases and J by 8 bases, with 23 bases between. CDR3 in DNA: TGTGCCAGCAAAGAAGGGGGCGCGAGGAGGGACATTCAGTACTTC. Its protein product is CASKEGGARRDIQYF.

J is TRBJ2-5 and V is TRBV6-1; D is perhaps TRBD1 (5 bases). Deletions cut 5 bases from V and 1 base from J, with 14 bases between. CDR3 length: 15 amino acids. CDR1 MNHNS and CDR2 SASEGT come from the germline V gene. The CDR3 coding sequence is TGTGCCAGCAGTTTCACAGGAGCCCTCCAAGAGACCCAGTACTTC. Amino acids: CASSFTGALQETQYF.

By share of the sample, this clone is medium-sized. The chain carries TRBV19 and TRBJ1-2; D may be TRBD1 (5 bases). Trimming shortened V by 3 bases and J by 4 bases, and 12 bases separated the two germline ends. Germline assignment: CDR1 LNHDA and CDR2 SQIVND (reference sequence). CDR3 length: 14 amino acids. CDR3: CASSMGRGLYGYTF. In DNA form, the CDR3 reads TGTGCCAGTAGTATGGGCCGGGGACTCTATGGCTACACCTTC.

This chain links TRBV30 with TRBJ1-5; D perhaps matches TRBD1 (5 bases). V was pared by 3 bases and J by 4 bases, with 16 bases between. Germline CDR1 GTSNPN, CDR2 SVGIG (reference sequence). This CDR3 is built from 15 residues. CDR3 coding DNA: TGTGCCTGGAGGCAACCGGGGGGGGGAAATCAGCCCCAGCATTTT. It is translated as CAWRQPGGGNQPQHF.

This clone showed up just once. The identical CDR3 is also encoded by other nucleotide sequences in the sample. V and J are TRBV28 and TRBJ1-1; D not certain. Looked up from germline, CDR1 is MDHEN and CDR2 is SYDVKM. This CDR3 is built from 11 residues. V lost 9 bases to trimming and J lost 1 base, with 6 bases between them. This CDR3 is CASSRNTEAFF. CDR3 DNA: TGTGCCAGTAGCAGGAACACTGAAGCTTTCTTT.

The CDR3 bases are TGTGCCAGCAGCTCCCCCCAGGGGGTGAATTCCTACACCTTC. It yields the protein CASSSPQGVNSYTF. This chain uses TRBV7-9 with TRBJ1-2; TRBD1 agrees at 7 bases. The V gene end was trimmed by 4 bases and the J gene end by 10 bases; junction bases not matched to a gene: 12. Germline CDR1 SEHNR, CDR2 FQNEAQ (reference sequence). CDR3 size: 14 residues. The full variable domain, completed using reference TRBV7-9 and TRBJ1-2, is DTGVSQNPRHKITKRGQNVTFRCDPISEHNRLYWYRQTLGQGPEFLTYFQNEAQLEKSRLLSDRFSAERPKGSFSTLEIQRTEQGDSAMYLCASSSPQGVNSYTFGSGTRLTVV.

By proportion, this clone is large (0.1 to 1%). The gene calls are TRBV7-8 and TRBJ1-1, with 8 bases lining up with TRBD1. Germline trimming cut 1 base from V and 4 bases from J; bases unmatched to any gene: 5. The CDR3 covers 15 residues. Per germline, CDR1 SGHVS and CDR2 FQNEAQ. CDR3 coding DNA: TGTGCCAGCAGCTTAGGGACAGGGTTGGCCACTGAAGCTTTCTTT. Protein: CASSLGTGLATEAFF. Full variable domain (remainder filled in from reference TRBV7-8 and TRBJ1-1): GAGVSQSPRYKVAKRGQDVALRCDPISGHVSLFWYQQALGQGPEFLTYFQNEAQLDKSGLPSDRFFAERPEGSVSTLKIQRTQQEDSAVYLCASSLGTGLATEAFFGQGTRLTVV.

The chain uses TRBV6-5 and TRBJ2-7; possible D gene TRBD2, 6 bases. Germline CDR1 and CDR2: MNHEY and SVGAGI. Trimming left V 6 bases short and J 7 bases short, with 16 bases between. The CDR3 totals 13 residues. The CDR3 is CASSPKVGGEQYF. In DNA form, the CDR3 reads TGTGCCAGCAGCCCGAAGGTTGGGGGGGAGCAGTACTTC.

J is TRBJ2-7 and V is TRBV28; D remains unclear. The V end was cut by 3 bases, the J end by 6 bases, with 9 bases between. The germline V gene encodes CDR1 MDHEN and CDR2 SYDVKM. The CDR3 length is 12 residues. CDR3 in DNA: TGTGCCAGCAGTTTGCTTAACACCGAGCAGTACTTC. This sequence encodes CASSLLNTEQYF.

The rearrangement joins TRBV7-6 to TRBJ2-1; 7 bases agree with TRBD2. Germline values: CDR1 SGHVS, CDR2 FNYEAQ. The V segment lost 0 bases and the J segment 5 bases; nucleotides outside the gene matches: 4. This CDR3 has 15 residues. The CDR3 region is CASSLASGGNNEQFF. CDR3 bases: TGTGCCAGCAGCTTAGCGTCGGGGGGAAACAATGAGCAGTTCTTC.

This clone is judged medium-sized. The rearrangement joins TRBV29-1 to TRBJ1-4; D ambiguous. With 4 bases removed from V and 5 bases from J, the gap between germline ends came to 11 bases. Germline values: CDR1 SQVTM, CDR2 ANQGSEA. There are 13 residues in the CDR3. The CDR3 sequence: CSVAPGDNEKLFF. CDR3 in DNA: TGCAGCGTTGCGCCCGGCGACAATGAAAAACTGTTTTTT.

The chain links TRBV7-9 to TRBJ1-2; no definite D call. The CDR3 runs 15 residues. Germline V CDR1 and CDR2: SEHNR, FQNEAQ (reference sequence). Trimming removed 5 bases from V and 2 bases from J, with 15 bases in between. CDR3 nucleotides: TGTGCCAGCAGCCCCTGGGTCAGGAGAAACTATGGCTACACCTTC. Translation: CASSPWVRRNYGYTF.

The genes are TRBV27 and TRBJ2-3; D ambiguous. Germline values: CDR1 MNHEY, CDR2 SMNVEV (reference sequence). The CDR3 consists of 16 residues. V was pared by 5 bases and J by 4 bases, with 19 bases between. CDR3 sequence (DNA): TGTGCCAGCAGTGGCATGCGGTCCACCCTCTCAGATACGCAGTATTTT. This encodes CASSGMRSTLSDTQYF.

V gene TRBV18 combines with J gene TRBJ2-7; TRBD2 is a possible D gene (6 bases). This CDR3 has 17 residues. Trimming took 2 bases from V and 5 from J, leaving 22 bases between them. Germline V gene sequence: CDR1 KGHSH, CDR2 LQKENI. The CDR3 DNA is TGTGCCAGCTCACCATGGTCCCTTTTGCGGGGCGGCGACGAGCAGTACTTC. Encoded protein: CASSPWSLLRGGDEQYF.

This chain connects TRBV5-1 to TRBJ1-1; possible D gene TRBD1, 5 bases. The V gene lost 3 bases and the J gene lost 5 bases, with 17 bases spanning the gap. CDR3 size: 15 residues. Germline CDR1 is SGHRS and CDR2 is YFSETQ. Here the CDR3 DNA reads TGCGCCAGCAGCTCCTCAGGGATTTATGATACTGAAGCTTTCTTT. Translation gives CASSSSGIYDTEAFF.

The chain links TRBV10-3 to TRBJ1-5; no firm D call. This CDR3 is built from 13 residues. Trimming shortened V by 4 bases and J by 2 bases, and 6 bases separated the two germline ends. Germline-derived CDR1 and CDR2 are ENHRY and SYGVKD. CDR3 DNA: TGTGCCATCAGTGTTCAGGGCAATCAGCCCCAGCATTTT. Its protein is CAISVQGNQPQHF.

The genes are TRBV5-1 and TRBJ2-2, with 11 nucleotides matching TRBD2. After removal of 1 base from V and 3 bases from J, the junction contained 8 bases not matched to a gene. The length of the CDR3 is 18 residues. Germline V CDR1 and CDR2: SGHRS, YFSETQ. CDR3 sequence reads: CASSLLAGGIPDTGELFF. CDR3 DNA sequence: TGCGCCAGCAGCTTGTTAGCGGGGGGGATCCCGGACACCGGGGAGCTGTTTTTT.

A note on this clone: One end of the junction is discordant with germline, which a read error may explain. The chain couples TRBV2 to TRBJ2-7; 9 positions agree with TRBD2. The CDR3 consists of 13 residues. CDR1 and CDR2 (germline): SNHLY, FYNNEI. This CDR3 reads CASTREREVEQHF. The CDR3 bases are TGTGCCAGCACGCGGGAGCGGGAGGTCGAGCAGCACTTC.

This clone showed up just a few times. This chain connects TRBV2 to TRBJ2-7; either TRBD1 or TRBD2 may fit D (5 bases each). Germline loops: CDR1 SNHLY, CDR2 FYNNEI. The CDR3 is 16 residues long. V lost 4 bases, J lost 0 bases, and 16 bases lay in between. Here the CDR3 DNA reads TGTGCCAGCAGTGGGGGACCGGCAGGGAGCTCCTACGAGCAGTACTTC. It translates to CASSGGPAGSSYEQYF.

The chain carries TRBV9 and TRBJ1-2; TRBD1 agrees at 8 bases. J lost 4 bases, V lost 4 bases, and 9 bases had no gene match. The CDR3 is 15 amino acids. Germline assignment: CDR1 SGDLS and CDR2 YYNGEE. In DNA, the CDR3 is TGTGCCAGCAGCCGCGGGACAGGCAGCATCTATGGCTACACCTTC. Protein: CASSRGTGSIYGYTF. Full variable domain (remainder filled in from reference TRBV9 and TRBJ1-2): DSGVTQTPKHLITATGQRVTLRCSPRSGDLSVYWYQQSLDQGLQFLIQYYNGEERAKGNILERFSAQQFPDLHSELNLSSLELGDSALYFCASSRGTGSIYGYTFGSGTRLTVV.